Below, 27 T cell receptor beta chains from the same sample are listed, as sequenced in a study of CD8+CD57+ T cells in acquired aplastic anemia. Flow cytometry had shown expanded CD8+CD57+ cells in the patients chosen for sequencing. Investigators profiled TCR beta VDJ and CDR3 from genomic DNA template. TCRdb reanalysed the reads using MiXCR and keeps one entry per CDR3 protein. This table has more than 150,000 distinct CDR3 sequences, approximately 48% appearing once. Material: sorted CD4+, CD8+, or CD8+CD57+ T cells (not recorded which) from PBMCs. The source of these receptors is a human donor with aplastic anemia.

CDR3 sequence: CASSQDEGRGAGGYTF. The CDR3 region has the DNA TGTGCCAGCAGCCAAGATGAAGGGAGGGGCGCAGGTGGCTACACCTTC. The V call is TRBV14, the J call TRBJ1-2; tentatively, D is TRBD1 (5 bases). This CDR3 has 16 residues. Trimming removed 0 bases from V and 7 bases from J, with 18 bases in between. CDR1 is SGHDN and CDR2 is FVKESK in the germline V gene.

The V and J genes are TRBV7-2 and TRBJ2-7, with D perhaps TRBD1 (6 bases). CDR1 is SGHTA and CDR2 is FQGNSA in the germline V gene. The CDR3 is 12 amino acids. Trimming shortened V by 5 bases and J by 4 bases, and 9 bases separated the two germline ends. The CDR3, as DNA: TGTGCCAGCAGCAAAACAGGGTACGAGCAGTACTTC. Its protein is CASSKTGYEQYF.

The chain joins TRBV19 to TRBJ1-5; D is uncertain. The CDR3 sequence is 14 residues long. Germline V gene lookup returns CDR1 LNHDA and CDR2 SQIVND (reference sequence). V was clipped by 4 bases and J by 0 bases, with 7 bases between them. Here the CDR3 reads CASSTLDSNQPQHF. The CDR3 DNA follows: TGTGCCAGTAGTACCCTCGATAGCAATCAGCCCCAGCATTTT.

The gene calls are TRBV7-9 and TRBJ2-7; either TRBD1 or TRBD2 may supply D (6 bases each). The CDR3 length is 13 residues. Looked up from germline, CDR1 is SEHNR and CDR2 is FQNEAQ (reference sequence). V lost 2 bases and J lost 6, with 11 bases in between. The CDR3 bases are TGTGCCAGCAGCTTACCCGGGGGCGGCGAGCAGTACTTC. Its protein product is CASSLPGGGEQYF. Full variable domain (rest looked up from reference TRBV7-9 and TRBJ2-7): DTGVSQNPRHKITKRGQNVTFRCDPISEHNRLYWYRQTLGQGPEFLTYFQNEAQLEKSRLLSDRFSAERPKGSFSTLEIQRTEQGDSAMYLCASSLPGGGEQYFGPGTRLTVT.

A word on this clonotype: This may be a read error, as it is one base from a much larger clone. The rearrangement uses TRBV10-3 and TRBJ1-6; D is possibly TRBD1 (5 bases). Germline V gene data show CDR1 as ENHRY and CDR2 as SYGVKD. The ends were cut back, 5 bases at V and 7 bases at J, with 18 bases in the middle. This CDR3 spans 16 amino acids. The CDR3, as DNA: TGTGCCATCAGTTCCTGGGGGGGGAATTGGAATTCACCCCTCCACTTT. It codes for CAISSWGGNWNSPLHF.

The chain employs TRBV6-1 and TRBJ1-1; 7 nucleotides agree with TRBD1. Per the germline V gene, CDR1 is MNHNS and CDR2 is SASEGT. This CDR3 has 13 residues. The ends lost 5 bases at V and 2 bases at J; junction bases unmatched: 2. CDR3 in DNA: TGTGCCAGCAGTACAGGGGTAAACACTGAAGCTTTCTTT. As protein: CASSTGVNTEAFF.

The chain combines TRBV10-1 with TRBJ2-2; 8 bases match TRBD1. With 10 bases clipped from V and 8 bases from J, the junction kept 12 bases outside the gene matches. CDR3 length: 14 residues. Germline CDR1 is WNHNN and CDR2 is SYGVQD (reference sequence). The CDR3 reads CATAGGDGPGELFF. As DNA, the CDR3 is TGCGCCACGGCAGGGGGCGATGGTCCGGGGGAGCTGTTTTTT.

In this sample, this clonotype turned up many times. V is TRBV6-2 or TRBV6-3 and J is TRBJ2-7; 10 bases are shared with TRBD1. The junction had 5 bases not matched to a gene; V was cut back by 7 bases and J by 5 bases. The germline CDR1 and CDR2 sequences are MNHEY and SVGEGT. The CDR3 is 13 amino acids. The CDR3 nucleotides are TGTGCCAGCACTGGACAGGGGGTCCACGAGCAGTACTTC. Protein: CASTGQGVHEQYF.

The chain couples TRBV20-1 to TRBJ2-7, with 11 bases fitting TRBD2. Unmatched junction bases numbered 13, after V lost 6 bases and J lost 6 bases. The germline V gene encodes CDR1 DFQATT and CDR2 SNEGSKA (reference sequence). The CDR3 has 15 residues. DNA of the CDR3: TGCAGTGCCCCAAGGGCACTAGCGGGGGAGGGCGAGCAGTACTTC. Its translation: CSAPRALAGEGEQYF.

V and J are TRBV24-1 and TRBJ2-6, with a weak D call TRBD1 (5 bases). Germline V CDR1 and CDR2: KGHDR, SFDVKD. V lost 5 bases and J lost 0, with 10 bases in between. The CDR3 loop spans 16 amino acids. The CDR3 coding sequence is TGTGCCACCAGTGCCGACAGCCGCTCTGGGGCCAACGTCCTGACTTTC. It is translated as CATSADSRSGANVLTF.

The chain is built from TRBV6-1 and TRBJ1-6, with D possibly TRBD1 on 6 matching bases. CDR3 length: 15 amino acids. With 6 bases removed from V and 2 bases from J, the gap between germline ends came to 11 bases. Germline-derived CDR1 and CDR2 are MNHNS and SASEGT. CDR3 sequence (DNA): TGTGCCAGCAGCGGAACAGGGACCTATAATTCACCCCTCCACTTT. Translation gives CASSGTGTYNSPLHF.

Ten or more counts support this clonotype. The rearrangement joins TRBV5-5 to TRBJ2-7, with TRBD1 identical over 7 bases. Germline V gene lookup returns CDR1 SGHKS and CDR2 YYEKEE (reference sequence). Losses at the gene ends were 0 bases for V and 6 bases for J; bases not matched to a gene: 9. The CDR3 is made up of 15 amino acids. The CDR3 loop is CASSLGQGERLEQYF. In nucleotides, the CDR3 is TGTGCCAGCAGCTTGGGACAGGGAGAGAGGCTCGAGCAGTACTTC.

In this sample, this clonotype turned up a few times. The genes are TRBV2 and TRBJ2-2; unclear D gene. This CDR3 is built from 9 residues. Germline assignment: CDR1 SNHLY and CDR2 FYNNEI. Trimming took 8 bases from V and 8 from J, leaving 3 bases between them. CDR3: CASGGELFF. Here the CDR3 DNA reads TGTGCCAGCGGTGGGGAGCTGTTTTTT.

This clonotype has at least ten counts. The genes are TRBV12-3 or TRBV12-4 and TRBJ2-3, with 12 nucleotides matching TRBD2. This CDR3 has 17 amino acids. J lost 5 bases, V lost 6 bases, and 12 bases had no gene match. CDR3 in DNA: TGTGCCAGCAGGCAGGCTAGCGGGGGGGCCACGGGAGATACGCAGTATTTT. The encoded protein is CASRQASGGATGDTQYF.

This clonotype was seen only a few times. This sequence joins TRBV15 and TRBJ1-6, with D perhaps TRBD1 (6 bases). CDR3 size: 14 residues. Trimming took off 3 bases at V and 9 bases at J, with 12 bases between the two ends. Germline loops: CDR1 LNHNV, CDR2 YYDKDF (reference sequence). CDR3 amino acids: CATSRDRETSPLHF. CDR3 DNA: TGTGCCACCAGCAGGGACAGAGAAACTTCACCCCTCCACTTT.

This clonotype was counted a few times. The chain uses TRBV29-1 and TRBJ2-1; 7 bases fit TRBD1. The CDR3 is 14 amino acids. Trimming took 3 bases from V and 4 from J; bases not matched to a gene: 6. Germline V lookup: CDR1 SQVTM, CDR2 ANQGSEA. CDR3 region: CSVDRDSAYNEQFF. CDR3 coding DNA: TGCAGCGTTGACCGGGACAGCGCTTACAATGAGCAGTTCTTC.

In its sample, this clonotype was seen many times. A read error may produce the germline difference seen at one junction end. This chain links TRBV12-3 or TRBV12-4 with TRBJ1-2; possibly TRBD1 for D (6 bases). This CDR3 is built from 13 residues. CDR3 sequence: CASSLGGGYGYTF. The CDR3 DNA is TGCGCCAGCAGCCTGGGGGGCGGGTATGGCTACACCTTC.

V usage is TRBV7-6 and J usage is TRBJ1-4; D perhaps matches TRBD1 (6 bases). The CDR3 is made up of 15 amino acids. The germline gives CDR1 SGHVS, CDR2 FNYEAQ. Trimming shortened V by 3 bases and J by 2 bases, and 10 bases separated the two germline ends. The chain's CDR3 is CASSLGTSTNEKLFF. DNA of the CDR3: TGTGCCAGCAGCTTGGGGACAAGCACTAATGAAAAACTGTTTTTT.

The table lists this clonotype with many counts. CDR3 nucleotide sequence: TGTGCCAGCAGCCAGACTACCGGGACAGGGGGCTTGGGGACCCAGTACTTC. Translation: CASSQTTGTGGLGTQYF. The rearrangement links TRBV4-2 to TRBJ2-5; 12 bases fit TRBD1. After removal of 3 bases from V and 7 bases from J, the junction contained 12 bases not matched to a gene. Germline CDR1 reads LGHNA; CDR2 reads YNFKEQ. The CDR3 spans 17 residues.

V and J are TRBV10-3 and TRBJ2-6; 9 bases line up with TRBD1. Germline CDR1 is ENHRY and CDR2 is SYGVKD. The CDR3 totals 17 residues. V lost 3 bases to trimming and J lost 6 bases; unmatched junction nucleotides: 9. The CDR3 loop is CAISESIQGAQANVLTF. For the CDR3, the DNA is TGTGCCATCAGTGAATCGATACAGGGGGCTCAGGCCAACGTCCTGACTTTC.

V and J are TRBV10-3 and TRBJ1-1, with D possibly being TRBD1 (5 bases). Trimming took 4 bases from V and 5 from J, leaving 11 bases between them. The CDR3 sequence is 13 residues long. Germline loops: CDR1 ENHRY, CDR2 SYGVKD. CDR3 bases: TGTGCCATCAGTGGGGGGAGGTGGACTGAAGCTTTCTTT. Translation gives CAISGGRWTEAFF.

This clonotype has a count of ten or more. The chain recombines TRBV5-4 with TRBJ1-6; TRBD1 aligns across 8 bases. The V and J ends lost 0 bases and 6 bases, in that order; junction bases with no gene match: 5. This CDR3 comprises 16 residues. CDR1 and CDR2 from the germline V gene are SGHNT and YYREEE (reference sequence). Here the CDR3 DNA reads TGTGCCAGCAGCTTGGGGCAGGGGGCTGGTAATTCACCCCTCCACTTT. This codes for CASSLGQGAGNSPLHF.

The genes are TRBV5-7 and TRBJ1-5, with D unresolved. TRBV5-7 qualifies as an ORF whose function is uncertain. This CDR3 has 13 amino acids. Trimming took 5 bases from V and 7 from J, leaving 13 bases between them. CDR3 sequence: CASSYDSSQPQHF. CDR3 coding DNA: TGTGCCAGCAGTTATGATTCGTCCCAGCCCCAGCATTTT.

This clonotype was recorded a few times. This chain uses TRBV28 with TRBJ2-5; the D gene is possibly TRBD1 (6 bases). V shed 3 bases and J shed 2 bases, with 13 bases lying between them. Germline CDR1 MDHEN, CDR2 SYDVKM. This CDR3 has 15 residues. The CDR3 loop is CASSFRFDRQETQYF. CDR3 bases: TGTGCCAGCAGTTTTCGCTTCGACAGGCAAGAGACCCAGTACTTC.

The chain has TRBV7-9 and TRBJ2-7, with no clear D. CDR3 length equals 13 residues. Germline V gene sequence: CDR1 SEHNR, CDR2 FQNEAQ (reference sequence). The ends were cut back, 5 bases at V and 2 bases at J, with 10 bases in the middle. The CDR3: CASSPDWTYEQYF. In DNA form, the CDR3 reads TGTGCCAGCAGCCCCGACTGGACCTACGAGCAGTACTTC.

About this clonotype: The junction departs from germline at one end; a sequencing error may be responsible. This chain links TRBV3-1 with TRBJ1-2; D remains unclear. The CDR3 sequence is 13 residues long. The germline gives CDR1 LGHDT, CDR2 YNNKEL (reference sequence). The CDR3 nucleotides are TGTGCCAGCAGCCCCCCCAGCGGACGCCGAGTCTCCTTC. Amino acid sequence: CASSPPSGRRVSF.

CDR3 DNA: TGTGCCAGCAGTTATTCCGGGAGCCCGAGCGCTGGCTACACCTTC. Amino acids: CASSYSGSPSAGYTF. The V gene is TRBV2, the J gene TRBJ1-2; the D is unclear. The germline V and J ends were trimmed by 5 bases and 7 bases, with 20 bases remaining between them. CDR3 size: 15 residues. CDR1 is SNHLY and CDR2 is FYNNEI in the germline V gene.